A selection of T cell receptor beta chains follows, all from one sample in a study of identical twins. TCRdb redid the calling of the 5' RACE reads with MiXCR, one entry per CDR3 protein. The top ten clones hold approximately 0.29% of a sample with some 1,700,000 distinct CDR3 sequences, about 32% of them seen once. Material for sequencing was cord blood. The receptors shown here come from a newborn girl in good health. Both conserved end residues are part of each CDR3. Fields, in order: clone size, D gene, J gene, V gene, CDR3 DNA, CDR3 protein. The D gene is left open where the match is weak. Clone size, where shown, is once, few, many, or a class for clones that have expanded.

abundance: .
d_gene: TRBD2
j_gene: TRBJ2-3
v_gene: TRBV2
CDR3nt: TGTGCCAACAGTGAAGGGGCGGGGGGTGTGACAGATACGCAGTATTTT
CDR3aa: CANSEGAGGVTDTQYF

abundance: few
d_gene: TRBD2
j_gene: TRBJ2-3
v_gene: TRBV11-1
CDR3nt: TGTGCCAGCCTCCCTAGCGGGGGAGGCACAGATACGCAGTATTTT
CDR3aa: CASLPSGGGTDTQYF

abundance: .
d_gene: TRBD1
j_gene: TRBJ1-1
v_gene: TRBV5-1
CDR3nt: TGCGCCAGCGGCTCCGGGACAGGGGGCATGAACACTGAAGCTTTCTTT
CDR3aa: CASGSGTGGMNTEAFF

abundance: .
d_gene: .
j_gene: TRBJ1-4
v_gene: TRBV25-1
CDR3nt: TGTGCCAGCAGTGAAGGCGGGGGCGCAACTAATGAAAAACTGTTTTTT
CDR3aa: CASSEGGGATNEKLFF

abundance: .
d_gene: .
j_gene: TRBJ2-5
v_gene: TRBV20-1
CDR3nt: TGCAGTGCGGACCTCGGACAGCAAGAGACCCAGTACTTC
CDR3aa: CSADLGQQETQYF

abundance: few
d_gene: TRBD1
j_gene: TRBJ1-2
v_gene: TRBV12-3/TRBV12-4
CDR3nt: TGTGCCAGCAGTCCTACAGGGGTTCATGGCTACACCTTC
CDR3aa: CASSPTGVHGYTF

abundance: few
d_gene: TRBD2
j_gene: TRBJ2-1
v_gene: TRBV5-1
CDR3nt: TGCGCCAGCAGCTTGGGTGCTAGCGGGGGTGGCTCCTACAATGAGCAGTTCTTC
CDR3aa: CASSLGASGGGSYNEQFF

abundance: .
d_gene: TRBD2
j_gene: TRBJ2-1
v_gene: TRBV20-1
CDR3nt: TGCAGTGCCAGAAGCGGGAGAGTGGGCTCCTACAATGAGCAGTTCTTC
CDR3aa: CSARSGRVGSYNEQFF

abundance: many
d_gene: .
j_gene: TRBJ1-2
v_gene: TRBV2
CDR3nt: TGTGCCAGCAGTGAAGAACGCCAGAACGGCTACACCTTC
CDR3aa: CASSEERQNGYTF

abundance: few
d_gene: .
j_gene: TRBJ1-4
v_gene: TRBV7-2
CDR3nt: TGTGCCAGCAGCTTAGTTCGTGGGAGGGCTAATGAAAAACTGTTTTTT
CDR3aa: CASSLVRGRANEKLFF

abundance: .
d_gene: .
j_gene: TRBJ1-6
v_gene: TRBV6-4
CDR3nt: TGTGCCGGAGCAAACGCGCGGAATTCACCCCTCCACTTT
CDR3aa: CAGANARNSPLHF

abundance: .
d_gene: .
j_gene: TRBJ2-1
v_gene: TRBV29-1
CDR3nt: TGCAGCGTGACCGTAAGGGGGACGGATTACAATGAGCAGTTCTTC
CDR3aa: CSVTVRGTDYNEQFF

abundance: .
d_gene: TRBD2
j_gene: TRBJ2-5
v_gene: TRBV5-1
CDR3nt: TGCGCCAGCAGCAAAGGGACTAGCGGGGAAGAGACCCAGTACTTC
CDR3aa: CASSKGTSGEETQYF

abundance: .
d_gene: .
j_gene: TRBJ2-3
v_gene: TRBV4-1
CDR3nt: TGCGCCAGCAGGCCGACGGGACTCAGCACAGATACGCAGTATTTT
CDR3aa: CASRPTGLSTDTQYF

abundance: .
d_gene: .
j_gene: TRBJ2-7
v_gene: TRBV6-2/TRBV6-3
CDR3nt: TGTGCCAGCAGTTACCAGGTATTTAGCTCCGCTGAGCAGTACTTC
CDR3aa: CASSYQVFSSAEQYF

abundance: many
d_gene: TRBD2
j_gene: TRBJ2-7
v_gene: TRBV20-1
CDR3nt: TGCAGTGCTCCCCGACTAGCGGGGTCCTCCTACGAGCAGTACTTC
CDR3aa: CSAPRLAGSSYEQYF

abundance: few
d_gene: .
j_gene: TRBJ2-7
v_gene: TRBV12-3/TRBV12-4
CDR3nt: TGTGCCAGCAGTGGGGCGGGGAGAAATTACGAGCAGTACTTC
CDR3aa: CASSGAGRNYEQYF

abundance: .
d_gene: .
j_gene: TRBJ2-5
v_gene: TRBV20-1
CDR3nt: TGCAGTGCTCGGGACTTCATTAAAGAGACCCAGTACTTC
CDR3aa: CSARDFIKETQYF

abundance: .
d_gene: .
j_gene: TRBJ2-4
v_gene: TRBV6-2/TRBV6-3
CDR3nt: TGTGCCAGCAGTTACACTAATCTAGCCAAAAACATTCAGTACTTC
CDR3aa: CASSYTNLAKNIQYF

abundance: few
d_gene: TRBD2
j_gene: TRBJ2-3
v_gene: TRBV10-3
CDR3nt: TGTGCCATCAGTAACGGACTAGCTCAAGATACGCAGTATTTT
CDR3aa: CAISNGLAQDTQYF

abundance: .
d_gene: TRBD2
j_gene: TRBJ2-7
v_gene: TRBV5-1
CDR3nt: TGCGCCAGCAGCTTGGAGACTAGCGGGATCCACGAGCAGTACTTC
CDR3aa: CASSLETSGIHEQYF

abundance: .
d_gene: .
j_gene: TRBJ2-7
v_gene: TRBV20-1
CDR3nt: TGCAGTGCTAGAGCCCGAGGGTCAGGCAGGGACGAGCAGTACTTC
CDR3aa: CSARARGSGRDEQYF

abundance: .
d_gene: .
j_gene: TRBJ2-5
v_gene: TRBV5-1
CDR3nt: TGCGCCAGCAGCTTGTTCACCGACAATGAGCAGTACTTC
CDR3aa: CASSLFTDNEQYF

abundance: .
d_gene: .
j_gene: TRBJ1-6
v_gene: TRBV2
CDR3nt: TGTGCCAGCAGTAAAAGGGCTACCTCCTATAATTCACCCCTCCACTTT
CDR3aa: CASSKRATSYNSPLHF

abundance: .
d_gene: TRBD2
j_gene: TRBJ2-7
v_gene: TRBV20-1
CDR3nt: TGCAGTGCTAGAGATCGCCTAGCGGAGACCCCCTACGAGCAGTACTTC
CDR3aa: CSARDRLAETPYEQYF

abundance: few
d_gene: TRBD1
j_gene: TRBJ1-4
v_gene: TRBV29-1
CDR3nt: TGCAGCGGGGGACAGGGGGAACGGGAAAAACTGTTTTTT
CDR3aa: CSGGQGEREKLFF

abundance: few
d_gene: .
j_gene: TRBJ2-1
v_gene: TRBV6-4
CDR3nt: TGTGCCAGCCCAAGCACTAGAGCGCCCTACAATGAGCAGTTCTTC
CDR3aa: CASPSTRAPYNEQFF

abundance: few
d_gene: TRBD2
j_gene: TRBJ2-4
v_gene: TRBV29-1
CDR3nt: TGCAGCGTCGCCCTCTCCGGGAGGAACATTCAGTACTTC
CDR3aa: CSVALSGRNIQYF

abundance: .
d_gene: TRBD1
j_gene: TRBJ2-4
v_gene: TRBV24-1
CDR3nt: TGTGCCACCAGTGATTTGCAGGGGGCCATTCAGTACTTC
CDR3aa: CATSDLQGAIQYF

abundance: few
d_gene: .
j_gene: TRBJ2-2
v_gene: TRBV14
CDR3nt: TGTGCCAGCAGCCAAGAGTCTAGCCCACTCGACGGGGAGCTGTTTTTT
CDR3aa: CASSQESSPLDGELFF

abundance: .
d_gene: .
j_gene: TRBJ1-1
v_gene: TRBV7-8
CDR3nt: TGTGCCAGCAGCTTAGTTGTCCCCGGGAGGGACACTGAAGCTTTCTTT
CDR3aa: CASSLVVPGRDTEAFF

abundance: many
d_gene: .
j_gene: TRBJ2-7
v_gene: TRBV10-3
CDR3nt: TGTGCCATCAGTGAGTCAGGGGAATACGAGCAGTACTTC
CDR3aa: CAISESGEYEQYF

abundance: few
d_gene: TRBD1
j_gene: TRBJ1-6
v_gene: TRBV29-1
CDR3nt: TGCAGCGTTATAGCAGGGGGCTATAATTCACCCCTCCACTTT
CDR3aa: CSVIAGGYNSPLHF